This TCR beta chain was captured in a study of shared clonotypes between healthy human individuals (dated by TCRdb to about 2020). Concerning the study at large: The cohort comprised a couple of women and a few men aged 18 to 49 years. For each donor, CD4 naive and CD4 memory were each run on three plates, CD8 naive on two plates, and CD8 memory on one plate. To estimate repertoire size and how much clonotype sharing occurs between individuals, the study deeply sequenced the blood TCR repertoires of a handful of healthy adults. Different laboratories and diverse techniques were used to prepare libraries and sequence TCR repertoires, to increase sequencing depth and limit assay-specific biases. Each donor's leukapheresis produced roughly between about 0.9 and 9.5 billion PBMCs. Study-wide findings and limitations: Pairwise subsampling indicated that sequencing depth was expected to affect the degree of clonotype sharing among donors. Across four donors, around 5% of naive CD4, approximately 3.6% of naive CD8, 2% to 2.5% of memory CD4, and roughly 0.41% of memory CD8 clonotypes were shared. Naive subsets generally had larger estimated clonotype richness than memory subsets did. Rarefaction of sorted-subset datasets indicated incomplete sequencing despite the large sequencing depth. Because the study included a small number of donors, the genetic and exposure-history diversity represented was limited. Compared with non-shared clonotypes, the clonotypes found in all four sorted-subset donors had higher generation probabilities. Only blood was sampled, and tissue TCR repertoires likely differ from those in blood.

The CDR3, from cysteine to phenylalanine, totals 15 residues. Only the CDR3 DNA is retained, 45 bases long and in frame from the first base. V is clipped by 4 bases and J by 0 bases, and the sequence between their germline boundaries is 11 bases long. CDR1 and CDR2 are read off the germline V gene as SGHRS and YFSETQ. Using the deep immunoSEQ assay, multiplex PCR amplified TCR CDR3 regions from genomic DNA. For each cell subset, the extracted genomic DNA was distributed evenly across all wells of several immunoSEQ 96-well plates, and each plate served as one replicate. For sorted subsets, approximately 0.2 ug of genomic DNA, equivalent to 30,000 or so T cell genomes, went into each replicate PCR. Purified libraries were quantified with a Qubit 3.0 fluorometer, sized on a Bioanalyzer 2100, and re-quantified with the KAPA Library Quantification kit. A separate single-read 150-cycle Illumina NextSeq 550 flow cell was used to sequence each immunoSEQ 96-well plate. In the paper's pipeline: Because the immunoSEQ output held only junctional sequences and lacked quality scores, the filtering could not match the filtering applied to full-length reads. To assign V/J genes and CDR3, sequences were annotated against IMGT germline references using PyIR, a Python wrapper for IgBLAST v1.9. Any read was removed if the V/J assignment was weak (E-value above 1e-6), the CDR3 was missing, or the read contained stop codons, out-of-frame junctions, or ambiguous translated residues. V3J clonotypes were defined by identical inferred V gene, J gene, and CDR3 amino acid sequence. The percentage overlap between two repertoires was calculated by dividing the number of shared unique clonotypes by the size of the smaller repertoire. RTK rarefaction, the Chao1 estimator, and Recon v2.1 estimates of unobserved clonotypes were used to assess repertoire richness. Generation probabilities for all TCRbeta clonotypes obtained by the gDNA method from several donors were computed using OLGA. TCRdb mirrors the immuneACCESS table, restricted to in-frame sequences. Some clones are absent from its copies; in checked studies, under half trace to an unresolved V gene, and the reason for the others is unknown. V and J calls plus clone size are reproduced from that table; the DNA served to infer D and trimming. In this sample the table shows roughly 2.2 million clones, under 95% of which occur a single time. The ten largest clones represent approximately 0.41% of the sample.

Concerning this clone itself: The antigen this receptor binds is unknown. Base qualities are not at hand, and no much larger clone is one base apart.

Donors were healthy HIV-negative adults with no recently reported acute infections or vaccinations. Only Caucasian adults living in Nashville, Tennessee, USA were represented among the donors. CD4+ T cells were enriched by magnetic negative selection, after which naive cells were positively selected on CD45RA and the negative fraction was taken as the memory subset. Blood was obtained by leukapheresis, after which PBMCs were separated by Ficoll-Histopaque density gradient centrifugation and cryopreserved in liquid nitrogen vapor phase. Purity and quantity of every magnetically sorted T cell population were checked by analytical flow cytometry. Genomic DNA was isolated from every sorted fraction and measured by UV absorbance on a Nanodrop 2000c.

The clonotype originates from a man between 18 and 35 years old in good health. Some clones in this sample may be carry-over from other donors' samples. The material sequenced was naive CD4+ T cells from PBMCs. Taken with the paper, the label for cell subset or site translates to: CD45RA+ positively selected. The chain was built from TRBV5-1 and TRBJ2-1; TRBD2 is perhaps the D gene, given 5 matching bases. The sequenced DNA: TGCGCCAGCAGCCCTCGGACTGACTCCTACAATGAGCAGTTCTTC. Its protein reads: CASSPRTDSYNEQFF.